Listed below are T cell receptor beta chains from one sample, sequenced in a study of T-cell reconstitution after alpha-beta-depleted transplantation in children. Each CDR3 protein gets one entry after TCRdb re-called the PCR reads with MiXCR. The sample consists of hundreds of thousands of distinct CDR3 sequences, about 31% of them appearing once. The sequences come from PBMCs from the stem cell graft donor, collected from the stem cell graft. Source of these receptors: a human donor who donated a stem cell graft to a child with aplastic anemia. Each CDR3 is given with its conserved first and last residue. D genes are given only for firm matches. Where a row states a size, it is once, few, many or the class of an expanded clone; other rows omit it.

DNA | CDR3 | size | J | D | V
TGTGCCAGCTCACCAGTTTCGGGACAGGGGTCTGGAAACACCATATATTTT | CASSPVSGQGSGNTIYF | few | TRBJ1-3 | TRBD1 | TRBV18
TGTGCCAGCAGCCCCGAAGGGGAGACCCAGTACTTC | CASSPEGETQYF | NA | TRBJ2-5 | NA | TRBV7-9
TGTGCCAGCAGCTTAGTAGCCTTAGGTGGTACTGGAAACACCATATATTTT | CASSLVALGGTGNTIYF | few | TRBJ1-3 | NA | TRBV7-2
TGTGCCAGCAGCTTACGGGACGCGAACACCGGGGAGCTGTTTTTT | CASSLRDANTGELFF | few | TRBJ2-2 | NA | TRBV7-9
TGTGCCAGCAGCTTAAAACAGGGTAGTGGCTACACCTTC | CASSLKQGSGYTF | NA | TRBJ1-2 | NA | TRBV7-2
TGCAGTGCCCAACGGGAAAACACTGAAGCTTTCTTT | CSAQRENTEAFF | NA | TRBJ1-1 | NA | TRBV20-1
TGTGCCATCAGTGAGTCGAATGGGGCACATGGCTACACCTTC | CAISESNGAHGYTF | NA | TRBJ1-2 | NA | TRBV10-3
TGTGCCAGCAGCTTAGAGAGGGCAAGCGAGCAGTTCTTC | CASSLERASEQFF | NA | TRBJ2-1 | NA | TRBV7-6
TGCAGCGTTGAATCAGGGAAAGTGACCGGGGAGCTGTTTTTT | CSVESGKVTGELFF | many | TRBJ2-2 | NA | TRBV29-1
TGCGCCAGCAGCCCGTGGACAGGGGTCCACTACGAGCAGTACTTC | CASSPWTGVHYEQYF | NA | TRBJ2-7 | TRBD1 | TRBV5-1
TGTGCCAGCAGCCTTAGACAGGGGGGCTACACCTTC | CASSLRQGGYTF | few | TRBJ1-2 | TRBD1 | TRBV7-2
TGCGCCAGCAGCACCGGCCCCCTTAGCGGCCCAAGCACAGATACGCAGTATTTT | CASSTGPLSGPSTDTQYF | NA | TRBJ2-3 | NA | TRBV4-3
TGTGCCAGCAGCCTGCTAGCGGGAATATACAATGAGCAGTTCTTC | CASSLLAGIYNEQFF | NA | TRBJ2-1 | TRBD2 | TRBV3-1
TGTGCCAGCAGCTTAGCTAGACAGCCAAGTCCGCCCCCACAATATGGCTACACCTTC | CASSLARQPSPPPQYGYTF | NA | TRBJ1-2 | NA | TRBV7-8
TGCAGTGCTAGAGAACAGAGTAAAGGGACTGAAGCTTTCTTT | CSAREQSKGTEAFF | few | TRBJ1-1 | NA | TRBV20-1
TGTGCCAGCAGCCAAGATTTGGGACAGCTGAACACTGAAGCTTTCTTT | CASSQDLGQLNTEAFF | once | TRBJ1-1 | TRBD1 | TRBV14
TGTGCCAGCAGCTCCGACAGGGTTATAGGGCAGCTGTTTTTT | CASSSDRVIGQLFF | NA | TRBJ2-2 | TRBD1 | TRBV7-9
TGCGCCAGCAGCCAAGGAGTTGGGACTAGCGGGAGCGAGGCCTACGAGCAGTACTTC | CASSQGVGTSGSEAYEQYF | NA | TRBJ2-7 | TRBD2 | TRBV4-3
TGCAGCGTTGAAGATCCTAAGAGGGGAAACACCATATATTTT | CSVEDPKRGNTIYF | few | TRBJ1-3 | NA | TRBV29-1
TGTGCCAGCAGTCCGTGGACAGGAGGGTATAGCAATCAGCCCCAGCATTTT | CASSPWTGGYSNQPQHF | NA | TRBJ1-5 | TRBD1 | TRBV27
TGCGCCAGCAGCTTGGTCTTGGGGGGCTTCGCAGATACGCAGTATTTT | CASSLVLGGFADTQYF | NA | TRBJ2-3 | NA | TRBV5-1
TGTGCTAGTGGTTTGCCTATGGGAGATACGCAGTATTTT | CASGLPMGDTQYF | NA | TRBJ2-3 | NA | TRBV12-5